The text below deals with one TCR beta chain. This record belongs to a study of blood T cell repertoires in COVID-19. In the original processing: Nucleated cell counts were estimated from reference gene primer amplification. Libraries were prepared by immunoSEQ multiplex PCR; TCRdb keeps only in-frame clonotypes and omits some of them. Clone size and the V and J calls come from that table; the DNA yielded D and trimming. The table shows 250,000 to 350,000 clones, with more than 85% occurring only once. The V and J ends lost 6 bases and 2 bases, in that order; junction bases with no gene match: 13. This CDR3 spans 15 amino acids. CDR1 and CDR2 (germline): SQVTM, ANQGSEA.

The clonotype comes from a man aged 30-40 years with acute or convalescent COVID-19. The specimen was peripheral blood. The chain recombines TRBV29-1 with TRBJ2-7; 7 nucleotides align to TRBD2. The CDR3 DNA follows: TGCAGCGTGTCCCTAAGACTAGCTGTAGCCTACGAGCAGTACTTC. It yields the protein CSVSLRLAVAYEQYF.